This record concerns one TCR beta chain sequence. The method was immunoSEQ multiplex PCR; TCRdb's version includes in-frame clones alone and lacks a portion of them. The sample includes 720,000 or so clones, approximately 83% of them seen just once. The data belong to a study of shared T cell receptors in the human thymus. Germline V gene sequence: CDR1 SGHAT, CDR2 FQNNGV. The CDR3 covers 11 residues. This sample was shared with a second study, whose subject was human thymus T cells. That report notes: Corrective cardiac surgery supplied the resected thymus tissue. There appeared to be biased usage of V and J genes in thymic and blood repertoires.

The chain links TRBV11-2 to TRBJ2-5; D call uncertain. The DNA end favors TRBJ2-7, so the J call may be wrong. The receptor's source is a girl under three years old with a congenital heart defect. What was sequenced was thymocytes. CDR3: CASSVSYEQYF. The CDR3 DNA sequence: TGTGCCAGCAGCGTATCCTACGAGCAGTACTTC.